This T cell receptor (beta chain) was found in a study of neurological immune-mediated disorders. Study findings and constraints: One related-CDR3 cluster, identified by phylogenetic grouping, held the repertoires of 18 of 34 multiple sclerosis patients and was a possible signature. Multiple sclerosis, the disease with the least TCR clonal expansion, fell below healthy controls, whereas HTLV-1-associated myelopathy showed the most.

This clonotype was observed many times. Its antigen remains unknown. Template-switch 5'RACE cDNA synthesis added a 10-nucleotide unique molecular identifier. One entry per CDR3 protein, called by TCRdb with MiXCR from the 5' RACE reads. This table has some 120,000 distinct CDR3 sequences, roughly 3.1% appearing once. The V gene lost 0 bases and the J gene lost 3 bases, with 11 bases spanning the gap. Per the germline V gene, CDR1 is SQVTM and CDR2 is ANQGSEA. The CDR3 sequence is 14 residues long. Where libraries were unsorted, they were derived from 2 million PBMCs stored at -80 degrees C. Material: PBMCs. The clonotype comes from a woman between 25 and 40 years old with multiple sclerosis. This sequence joins TRBV29-1 and TRBJ2-5; weak D call: TRBD2 (5 bases). The CDR3: CSVEDLRGEETQYF. The CDR3 coding sequence is TGCAGCGTTGAAGACCTCCGGGGAGAAGAGACCCAGTACTTC.